The T cell receptor beta chain under discussion was sequenced for a study of blood T cell repertoires in COVID-19. Study-level background: Acute and convalescent COVID-19 specimens originated in the United States, Italy and Spain. PBMCs, B-cell-depleted T cells, or T cells provided the cDNA or gDNA that made up the material.

V lost 4 bases, J lost 5 bases, and 15 bases lay in between. The CDR3 has 14 amino acids. CDR1 and CDR2 from the germline V gene are SGHRS and YFSETQ. Study processing details: Estimates of nucleated cell counts were drawn from the amplification of reference gene primers. Clones were read by immunoSEQ multiplex PCR, and TCRdb kept only the in-frame ones, dropping some. That table supplies the V and J calls and clone size; D and trimming were determined from the DNA. The sample shows 54,000 or so clones, around 87% of them seen only once. Sequencing was performed on peripheral blood. The clonotype was recovered from a man aged 50 to 59 with active COVID-19. The rearrangement joins TRBV5-1 to TRBJ2-5, with D possibly being TRBD1 (7 bases). CDR3 in amino acids: CASSRDREAETQYF. The CDR3 DNA is TGCGCCAGCAGCAGAGACAGGGAGGCGGAGACCCAGTACTTC.